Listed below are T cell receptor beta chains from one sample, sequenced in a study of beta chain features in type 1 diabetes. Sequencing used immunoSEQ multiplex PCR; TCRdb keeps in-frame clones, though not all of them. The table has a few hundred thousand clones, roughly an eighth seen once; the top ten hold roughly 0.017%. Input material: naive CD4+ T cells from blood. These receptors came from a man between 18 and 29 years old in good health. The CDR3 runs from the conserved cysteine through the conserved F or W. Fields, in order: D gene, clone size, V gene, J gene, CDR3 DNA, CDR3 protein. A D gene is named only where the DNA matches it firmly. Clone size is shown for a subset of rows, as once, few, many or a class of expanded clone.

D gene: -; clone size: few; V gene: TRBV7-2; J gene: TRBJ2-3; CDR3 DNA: TGTGCCAGCAGCTTAGTGGGCAACACAGATACGCAGTATTTT; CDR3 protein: CASSLVGNTDTQYF
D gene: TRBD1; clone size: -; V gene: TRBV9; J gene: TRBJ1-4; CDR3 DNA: TGTGCCAGCAGCGTGGGGACAGGGTTGGGAAAACTGTTTTTT; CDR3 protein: CASSVGTGLGKLFF
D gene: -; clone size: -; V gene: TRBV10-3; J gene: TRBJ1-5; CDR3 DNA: TGTGCCATCAGTCTTCGCCAGTCTGATCAGCCCCAGCATTTT; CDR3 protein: CAISLRQSDQPQHF
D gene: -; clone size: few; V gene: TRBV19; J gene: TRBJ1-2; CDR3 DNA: TGTGCCAGTAGGCCCACAGAGGGGGATGGCTACACCTTC; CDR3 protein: CASRPTEGDGYTF
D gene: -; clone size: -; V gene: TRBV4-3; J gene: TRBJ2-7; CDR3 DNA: TGCGCCAGCAGCCTACTAATCAGTTCCTACGAGCAGTACTTC; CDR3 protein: CASSLLISSYEQYF
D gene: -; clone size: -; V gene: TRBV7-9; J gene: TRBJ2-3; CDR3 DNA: TGTGCCAGCAGCCCGGTGGATACGCAGTATTTT; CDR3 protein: CASSPVDTQYF
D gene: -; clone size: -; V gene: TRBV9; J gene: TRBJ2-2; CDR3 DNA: TGTGCCAGCAGCGTAGAAATAAGAAGGGGGGGCTCGGTCACCGGGGAGCTGTTTTTT; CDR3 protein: CASSVEIRRGGSVTGELFF
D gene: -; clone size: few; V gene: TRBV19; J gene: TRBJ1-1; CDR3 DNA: TGTGCCAGTAGTTCCGCCGGGACACCCACCCAGGCTTTCTTT; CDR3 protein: CASSSAGTPTQAFF
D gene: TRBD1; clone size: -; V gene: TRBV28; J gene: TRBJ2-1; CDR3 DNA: TGTGCCAGCAGTTTCATCGGGACAGCTACCAATGAGCAGTTCTTC; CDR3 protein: CASSFIGTATNEQFF
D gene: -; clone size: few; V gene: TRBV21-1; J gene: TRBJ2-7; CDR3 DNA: TGTGCCAGCAGCAAAGCCCTTCCCCGGGACAGGGTCAAGAGGTACGAGCAGTACTTC; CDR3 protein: CASSKALPRDRVKRYEQYF
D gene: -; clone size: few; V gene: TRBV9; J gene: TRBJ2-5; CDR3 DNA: TGTGCCAGCAGCATTCACAGCTACCAAGAGACCCAGTACTTC; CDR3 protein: CASSIHSYQETQYF
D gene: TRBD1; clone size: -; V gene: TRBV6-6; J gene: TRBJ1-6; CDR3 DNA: TGTGCCAGCAGTTACTGGGACAGGGCGAATTCACCCCTCCACTTT; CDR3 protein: CASSYWDRANSPLHF
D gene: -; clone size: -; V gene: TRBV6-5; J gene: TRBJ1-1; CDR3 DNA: TGTGCCAGCTACAGGGCCATGAACACTGAAGCTTTCTTT; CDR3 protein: CASYRAMNTEAFF
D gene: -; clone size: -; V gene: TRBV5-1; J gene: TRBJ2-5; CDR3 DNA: TGCGCCAGCAGCTTGACGAGGGCCCAAGAGACCCAGTACTTC; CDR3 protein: CASSLTRAQETQYF
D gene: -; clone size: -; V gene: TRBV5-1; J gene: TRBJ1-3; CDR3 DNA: TGCGCCAGCAGCCCGCCGACAGAGAGCTCTGGAAACACCATATATTTT; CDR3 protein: CASSPPTESSGNTIYF
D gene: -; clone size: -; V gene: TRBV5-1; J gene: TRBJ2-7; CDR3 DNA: TGCGCCAGCAGCATAGACAGGTACTACGAGCAGTACTTC; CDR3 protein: CASSIDRYYEQYF
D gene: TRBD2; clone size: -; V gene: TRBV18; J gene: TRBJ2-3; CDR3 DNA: TGTGCCAGCTCACCGCTCCCAGCGGGAGGGAGCACAGATACGCAGTATTTT; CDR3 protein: CASSPLPAGGSTDTQYF
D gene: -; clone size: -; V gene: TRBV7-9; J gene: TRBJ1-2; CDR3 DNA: TGTGCCAGCAGCTTAGAACACAGGACCTATGGCTACACCTTC; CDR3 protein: CASSLEHRTYGYTF
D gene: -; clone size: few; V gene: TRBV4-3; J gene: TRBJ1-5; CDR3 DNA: TGCGCCAGCAGCCTCTATTTGACAACCAATCAGCCCCAGCATTTT; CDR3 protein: CASSLYLTTNQPQHF
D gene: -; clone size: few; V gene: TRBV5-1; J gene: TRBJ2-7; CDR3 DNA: TGCGCCAGCAGCTTGCGGGGACAAGGAACTGGCTACGAGCAGTACTTC; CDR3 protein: CASSLRGQGTGYEQYF
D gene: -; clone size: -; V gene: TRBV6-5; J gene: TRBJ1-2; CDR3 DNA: TGTGCCAGCAGCCGGACAGATTATGGCTACACCTTC; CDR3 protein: CASSRTDYGYTF
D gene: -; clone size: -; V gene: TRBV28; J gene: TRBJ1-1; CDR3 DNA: TGTGCCAGCAGTTTACCCCAGGGGAGCACTGAAGCTTTCTTT; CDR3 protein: CASSLPQGSTEAFF
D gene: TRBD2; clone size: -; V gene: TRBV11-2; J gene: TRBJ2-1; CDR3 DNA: TGTGCCAGCAGCTCCACCCGGACTAGCGGGAGGGTCTACAATGAGCAGTTCTTC; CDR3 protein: CASSSTRTSGRVYNEQFF
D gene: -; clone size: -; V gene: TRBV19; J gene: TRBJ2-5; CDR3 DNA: TGTGCCAGTAGTATCTTGAAGCGGCAGGGAGGAGGGGAGACCCAGTACTTC; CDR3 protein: CASSILKRQGGGETQYF
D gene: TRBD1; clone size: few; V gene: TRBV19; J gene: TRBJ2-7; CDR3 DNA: TGTGCCAGTTTAACATGGCCGGGACAGGAGAGCTACGAGCAGTACTTC; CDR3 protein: CASLTWPGQESYEQYF
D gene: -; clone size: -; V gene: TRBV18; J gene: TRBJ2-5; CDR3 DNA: TGTGCCAGCTCACCAAGACAGACCCAAGAGACCCAGTACTTC; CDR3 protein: CASSPRQTQETQYF
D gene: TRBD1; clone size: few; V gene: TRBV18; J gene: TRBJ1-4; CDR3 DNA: TGTGCCAGCTCCCCCGGGACAGGGGGGTCGTGGAAACTGTTTTTT; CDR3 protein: CASSPGTGGSWKLFF
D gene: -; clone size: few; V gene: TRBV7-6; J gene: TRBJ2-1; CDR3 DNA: TGTGCCAGCAGCTTAAGTCAGAACAATGAGCAGTTCTTC; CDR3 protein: CASSLSQNNEQFF
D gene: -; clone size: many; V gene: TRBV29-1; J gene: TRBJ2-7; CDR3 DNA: TGCAGCGTTGTAGGCAGGTTTCCCGACGAGCAGTACTTC; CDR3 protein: CSVVGRFPDEQYF
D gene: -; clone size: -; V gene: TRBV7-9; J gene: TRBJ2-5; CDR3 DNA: TGTGCCAGCAGCTTTAACAGTGGAGAGACCCAGTACTTC; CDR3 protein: CASSFNSGETQYF